The source of this TCR beta chain is a study of blood T cells in healthy people across ages. In its sample, this clonotype was seen a few times. Germline CDR1 and CDR2: SQVTM and ANQGSEA. Trimming left V 4 bases short and J 3 bases short, with 9 bases between. This CDR3 contains 13 residues. A J-beta primer mix and a sample-barcoded 5' primer were used in a second PCR of about 7 to 12 cycles. TCRdb reprocessed the 5' RACE reads via MiXCR and lists one record per CDR3 protein. This repertoire shows over a million distinct CDR3 sequences, around 40% found once; its top ten account for approximately 4%. This chain links TRBV29-1 with TRBJ1-4; maybe TRBD1 (5 bases). The sequenced sample consisted of blood. This receptor was identified in a woman under 30 in good health. CDR3 amino acids: CSVAWGANEKLFF. CDR3 sequence (DNA): TGCAGCGTTGCGTGGGGGGCTAATGAAAAACTGTTTTTT. The full variable domain, rest sourced from reference TRBV29-1 and TRBJ1-4, is SAVISQKPSRDICQRGTSLTIQCQVDSQVTMMFWYRQQPGQSLTLIATANQGSEATYESGFVIDKFPISRPNLTFSTLTVSNMSPEDSSIYLCSVAWGANEKLFFGSGTQLSVL.